A selection of T cell receptor beta chains follows, all from one sample in a study of blood T cells in healthy people across ages. TCRdb re-analysed the 5' RACE reads in MiXCR, keeping a single row per CDR3 protein. The profile shows approximately 800,000 distinct CDR3 sequences, around 25% of them singletons. This sample was also put to use in a study of T cells of mothers and their children.

The sequenced sample was blood. These receptors originate from a boy aged 5-17 years in good health. CDR3s include the opening cysteine and the closing phenylalanine or tryptophan. The order of the fields is D gene, clone size, J gene, V gene, CDR3 protein, CDR3 DNA. A D gene is named only where the DNA matches it firmly. The size of a clone is reported for some rows only, either as once, few or many, or as a class for expanded clones.

D gene: TRBD1
clone size: NA
J gene: TRBJ2-4
V gene: TRBV7-9
CDR3 protein: CASSYPGTGAKNIQYF
CDR3 DNA: TGTGCCAGCAGCTATCCCGGGACAGGAGCCAAAAACATTCAGTACTTC

D gene: NA
clone size: few
J gene: TRBJ1-5
V gene: TRBV5-5
CDR3 protein: CASSLDSGFGQPQHF
CDR3 DNA: TGTGCCAGCAGCTTGGACTCAGGGTTCGGTCAGCCCCAGCATTTT

D gene: TRBD2
clone size: NA
J gene: TRBJ2-7
V gene: TRBV4-3
CDR3 protein: CASSQDTGRDYEQHF
CDR3 DNA: TGCGCCAGCAGCCAAGATACGGGTAGGGACTACGAGCAGCACTTC

D gene: TRBD1
clone size: NA
J gene: TRBJ2-7
V gene: TRBV6-5
CDR3 protein: CATSGQGESYEQYF
CDR3 DNA: TGTGCCACCTCGGGACAGGGGGAGTCCTACGAGCAGTACTTC

D gene: NA
clone size: NA
J gene: TRBJ2-7
V gene: TRBV10-3
CDR3 protein: CAISGGTSKSYEQYF
CDR3 DNA: TGTGCCATCAGTGGGGGGACGAGCAAATCCTACGAGCAGTACTTC

D gene: TRBD2
clone size: NA
J gene: TRBJ2-1
V gene: TRBV7-9
CDR3 protein: CASSFWRELYNEQFF
CDR3 DNA: TGTGCCAGCAGCTTCTGGCGGGAGCTCTACAATGAGCAGTTCTTC

D gene: NA
clone size: NA
J gene: TRBJ1-2
V gene: TRBV28
CDR3 protein: CASSRDLSNYGYTF
CDR3 DNA: TGTGCCAGCAGCAGGGACCTCTCTAACTATGGCTACACCTTC

D gene: NA
clone size: many
J gene: TRBJ1-1
V gene: TRBV20-1
CDR3 protein: CSARAGSEAFF
CDR3 DNA: TGCAGTGCTAGGGCGGGGTCTGAAGCTTTCTTT

D gene: NA
clone size: NA
J gene: TRBJ2-6
V gene: TRBV29-1
CDR3 protein: CSVEVSGTSGANVLTF
CDR3 DNA: TGCAGCGTTGAAGTTTCGGGGACCTCTGGGGCCAACGTCCTGACTTTC

D gene: TRBD2
clone size: NA
J gene: TRBJ2-5
V gene: TRBV9
CDR3 protein: CASSVAGAGDEETQYF
CDR3 DNA: TGTGCCAGCAGCGTTGCCGGAGCGGGAGATGAAGAGACCCAGTACTTC

D gene: NA
clone size: NA
J gene: TRBJ1-2
V gene: TRBV29-1
CDR3 protein: CSVGLPHRDGYTF
CDR3 DNA: TGCAGCGTTGGACTGCCACACAGGGACGGCTACACCTTC

D gene: TRBD1
clone size: NA
J gene: TRBJ1-2
V gene: TRBV29-1
CDR3 protein: CSVESKGTGDMDGYTF
CDR3 DNA: TGCAGCGTTGAATCGAAGGGAACAGGGGACATGGATGGCTACACCTTC

D gene: TRBD2
clone size: NA
J gene: TRBJ2-1
V gene: TRBV10-3
CDR3 protein: CAISGLAGGAYNEQFF
CDR3 DNA: TGTGCCATCAGTGGGCTAGCGGGGGGCGCCTACAATGAGCAGTTCTTC

D gene: NA
clone size: once
J gene: TRBJ2-7
V gene: TRBV20-1
CDR3 protein: CSARETGSYEQYF
CDR3 DNA: TGCAGTGCTAGGGAGACCGGAAGCTACGAGCAGTACTTC

D gene: NA
clone size: many
J gene: TRBJ1-1
V gene: TRBV5-1
CDR3 protein: CASSLGAEAFF
CDR3 DNA: TGCGCCAGCAGCTTGGGTGCTGAAGCTTTCTTT

D gene: NA
clone size: few
J gene: TRBJ2-2
V gene: TRBV20-1
CDR3 protein: CSARQIGVNTGELFF
CDR3 DNA: TGCAGTGCTAGGCAAATAGGGGTGAACACCGGGGAGCTGTTTTTT

D gene: NA
clone size: few
J gene: TRBJ1-4
V gene: TRBV28
CDR3 protein: CASSLQALVDEKLFF
CDR3 DNA: TGTGCCAGCAGTTTACAGGCCCTAGTAGATGAAAAACTGTTTTTT

D gene: NA
clone size: NA
J gene: TRBJ2-3
V gene: TRBV11-2
CDR3 protein: CASSSERGMNTQYF
CDR3 DNA: TGTGCCAGCAGCTCAGAAAGGGGGATGAATACGCAGTATTTT

D gene: TRBD1
clone size: NA
J gene: TRBJ2-1
V gene: TRBV18
CDR3 protein: CVSSPPGQGNNEQFF
CDR3 DNA: TGTGTCAGCTCACCACCGGGACAGGGGAACAATGAGCAGTTCTTC

D gene: TRBD2
clone size: once
J gene: TRBJ2-2
V gene: TRBV4-3
CDR3 protein: CASSQEGLGTGELFF
CDR3 DNA: TGCGCCAGCAGCCAAGAGGGACTAGGCACCGGGGAGCTGTTTTTT

D gene: NA
clone size: NA
J gene: TRBJ1-2
V gene: TRBV3-1
CDR3 protein: CASSQGRRDGYGYTF
CDR3 DNA: TGTGCCAGCAGCCAAGGGAGAAGAGACGGCTATGGCTACACCTTC

D gene: TRBD1
clone size: few
J gene: TRBJ1-2
V gene: TRBV28
CDR3 protein: CASSFSDRANYGYTF
CDR3 DNA: TGTGCCAGCAGTTTTTCGGACAGGGCGAACTATGGCTACACCTTC

D gene: TRBD2
clone size: NA
J gene: TRBJ2-7
V gene: TRBV7-9
CDR3 protein: CASTEGLAGGAYEQYF
CDR3 DNA: TGTGCCAGCACGGAAGGACTAGCGGGGGGTGCCTACGAGCAGTACTTC

D gene: NA
clone size: NA
J gene: TRBJ1-1
V gene: TRBV10-3
CDR3 protein: CAISESRGSPPNTEAFF
CDR3 DNA: TGTGCCATCAGTGAATCTAGGGGCAGCCCTCCGAACACTGAAGCTTTCTTT

D gene: TRBD1
clone size: few
J gene: TRBJ1-1
V gene: TRBV9
CDR3 protein: CASSETGTEAFF
CDR3 DNA: TGTGCCAGCAGCGAGACAGGGACTGAAGCTTTCTTT

D gene: TRBD2
clone size: NA
J gene: TRBJ2-5
V gene: TRBV28
CDR3 protein: CASSSPSGTMETQYF
CDR3 DNA: TGTGCCAGCAGTTCCCCATCCGGGACTATGGAGACCCAGTACTTC

D gene: NA
clone size: few
J gene: TRBJ1-1
V gene: TRBV5-5
CDR3 protein: CASSYIIGAPGTEAFF
CDR3 DNA: TGTGCCAGCAGCTACATTATAGGGGCCCCGGGGACTGAAGCTTTCTTT

D gene: TRBD1
clone size: NA
J gene: TRBJ2-1
V gene: TRBV27
CDR3 protein: CASRIGTGYNEQFF
CDR3 DNA: TGTGCCAGCAGAATAGGGACAGGGTACAATGAGCAGTTCTTC

D gene: TRBD2
clone size: NA
J gene: TRBJ2-7
V gene: TRBV3-1
CDR3 protein: CASSQGLASGAATTTKQYF
CDR3 DNA: TGTGCCAGCAGCCAAGGTCTGGCTAGCGGGGCTGCCACCACTACGAAGCAGTACTTC

D gene: NA
clone size: NA
J gene: TRBJ1-4
V gene: TRBV25-1
CDR3 protein: CASSPSGPNEKLFF
CDR3 DNA: TGTGCCAGCAGTCCATCGGGCCCTAATGAAAAACTGTTTTTT

D gene: NA
clone size: few
J gene: TRBJ2-5
V gene: TRBV5-1
CDR3 protein: CASNQGGETQYF
CDR3 DNA: TGCGCCAGCAATCAGGGCGGTGAGACCCAGTACTTC

D gene: NA
clone size: once
J gene: TRBJ1-2
V gene: TRBV7-2
CDR3 protein: CASSFLPGGEGYTF
CDR3 DNA: TGTGCCAGCAGCTTCCTACCTGGGGGGGAGGGCTACACCTTC

D gene: NA
clone size: NA
J gene: TRBJ1-2
V gene: TRBV14
CDR3 protein: CASSQAIRGGDGYTF
CDR3 DNA: TGTGCCAGCAGCCAAGCCATCAGGGGAGGGGATGGCTACACCTTC

D gene: NA
clone size: NA
J gene: TRBJ2-7
V gene: TRBV6-2/TRBV6-3
CDR3 protein: CASTQAEEQYF
CDR3 DNA: TGTGCCAGCACACAGGCGGAAGAGCAGTACTTC

D gene: NA
clone size: NA
J gene: TRBJ2-1
V gene: TRBV20-1
CDR3 protein: CSARGENIQFF
CDR3 DNA: TGCAGTGCTAGAGGGGAAAACATTCAGTTCTTC

D gene: NA
clone size: NA
J gene: TRBJ1-4
V gene: TRBV30
CDR3 protein: CAWSGEETNEKLFF
CDR3 DNA: TGTGCCTGGAGCGGAGAAGAAACTAATGAAAAACTGTTTTTT

D gene: TRBD1
clone size: NA
J gene: TRBJ2-7
V gene: TRBV4-1
CDR3 protein: CASSQDKTGGATPYEQYF
CDR3 DNA: TGCGCCAGCAGCCAAGATAAGACAGGGGGCGCGACGCCCTACGAGCAGTACTTC

D gene: NA
clone size: NA
J gene: TRBJ2-7
V gene: TRBV6-2/TRBV6-3
CDR3 protein: CASSLRLRLYEQYF
CDR3 DNA: TGTGCCAGCAGTTTGCGTTTACGGCTCTACGAGCAGTACTTC

D gene: NA
clone size: few
J gene: TRBJ2-1
V gene: TRBV6-5
CDR3 protein: CASSYPTGNEQFF
CDR3 DNA: TGTGCCAGCAGTTACCCGACAGGTAATGAGCAGTTCTTC

D gene: NA
clone size: many
J gene: TRBJ2-5
V gene: TRBV29-1
CDR3 protein: CSVVGLEETQYF
CDR3 DNA: TGCAGCGTTGTCGGGCTCGAAGAGACCCAGTACTTC

D gene: NA
clone size: NA
J gene: TRBJ2-1
V gene: TRBV4-3
CDR3 protein: CASSLTRGSGLYNEQFF
CDR3 DNA: TGCGCCAGCAGCCTAACACGGGGTAGCGGCCTCTACAATGAGCAGTTCTTC

D gene: TRBD1
clone size: NA
J gene: TRBJ2-7
V gene: TRBV28
CDR3 protein: CASRLAGQGYEQYF
CDR3 DNA: TGTGCCAGCAGGCTCGCGGGACAGGGTTACGAGCAGTACTTC

D gene: NA
clone size: NA
J gene: TRBJ2-7
V gene: TRBV6-2/TRBV6-3
CDR3 protein: CASSYSSGVGLEQYF
CDR3 DNA: TGTGCCAGCAGTTACTCGTCCGGCGTAGGTCTCGAGCAGTACTTC

D gene: NA
clone size: NA
J gene: TRBJ2-2
V gene: TRBV12-3/TRBV12-4
CDR3 protein: CASSSTVKPGELFF
CDR3 DNA: TGTGCCAGCAGCTCCACTGTGAAACCCGGGGAGCTGTTTTTT

D gene: NA
clone size: NA
J gene: TRBJ2-3
V gene: TRBV4-1
CDR3 protein: CASSQGPFTDTQYF
CDR3 DNA: TGCGCCAGCAGCCAAGGTCCTTTCACAGATACGCAGTATTTT

D gene: TRBD2
clone size: NA
J gene: TRBJ2-3
V gene: TRBV7-2
CDR3 protein: CASSLVSGTSGGTDTQYF
CDR3 DNA: TGTGCCAGCAGCTTAGTTTCCGGAACTAGCGGGGGAACAGATACGCAGTATTTT

D gene: NA
clone size: few
J gene: TRBJ2-7
V gene: TRBV4-2
CDR3 protein: CASSQDRAEGPYEQYF
CDR3 DNA: TGTGCCAGCAGCCAAGATAGGGCGGAAGGTCCCTACGAGCAGTACTTC

D gene: NA
clone size: few
J gene: TRBJ2-7
V gene: TRBV3-1
CDR3 protein: CASSQMVTSYEQYF
CDR3 DNA: TGTGCCAGCAGCCAAATGGTAACCTCCTACGAGCAGTACTTC

D gene: TRBD1
clone size: NA
J gene: TRBJ1-4
V gene: TRBV20-1
CDR3 protein: CSARERDRVNEKLFF
CDR3 DNA: TGCAGTGCTAGAGAAAGGGACAGGGTCAATGAAAAACTGTTTTTT